This is a list of T cell receptor beta chains from one sample in a study of blood T cell repertoires in COVID-19. Only in-frame clones appear in the TCRdb table, and some are missing; sequencing was by immunoSEQ multiplex PCR. The table has about 100,000 clones, approximately 85% seen once. Sequencing input: peripheral blood. These receptors were collected from a woman aged 55-69 years with acute or convalescent COVID-19. CDR3s leave out the opening cysteine and the closing phenylalanine or tryptophan.

j_call: TRBJ2-1
v_call: TRBV20-1
cdr3_aa: SASGDRNYNEQF

j_call: TRBJ1-5
v_call: TRBV2
cdr3_aa: ASTTGQAHNQPQH

j_call: TRBJ2-3
v_call: TRBV7-9
cdr3_aa: ASSLARLAGVADTQY

j_call: TRBJ1-2
v_call: TRBV4-1
cdr3_aa: ASSQEESTTYGYT

j_call: TRBJ1-6
v_call: TRBV18
cdr3_aa: ASSDSLNSPLH

j_call: TRBJ1-5
v_call: TRBV28
cdr3_aa: ASSSLFPGQGLSNQPQH

j_call: TRBJ1-2
v_call: TRBV15
cdr3_aa: ATSRLGQSYT

j_call: TRBJ1-1
v_call: TRBV19
cdr3_aa: ASSIGGTANTEAF

j_call: TRBJ2-7
v_call: TRBV6-1
cdr3_aa: ASSEGTRSLHEQY

j_call: TRBJ1-2
v_call: TRBV6-5
cdr3_aa: ASSYSDRGVGYT